This T cell receptor beta chain was identified during a study of T cells in Graves' hyperthyroidism and ophthalmopathy. General observations from the study: Progression to ophthalmopathy was predicted a median of 6.5 months early.

Turning to this clonotype: Its antigen is currently unknown.

The TCR beta CDR3 regions underwent amplification using RNA transcripts as the source. A set of HTBI primers served as the primers for a first-round RT-PCR of the TCR CDR3. In TCRdb, the multiplex PCR reads were re-called with MiXCR into one record per CDR3 protein. Of a few hundred thousand distinct CDR3 sequences listed, approximately 15% are singletons. The CDR3 length is 18 residues. The V and J ends lost 3 bases and 4 bases respectively, with 23 bases between them. Subjects with ophthalmopathy showed a Clinical Activity Score no lower than 3, a NOSPECS grade no lower than 4, and a duration shorter than 3 months. Orbital computed tomography, thyroid ultrasound, serum thyroxine and TRAb, and clinical symptoms together informed the diagnoses. Extraction of PBMCs used 7.5 to 10 ml of fresh peripheral blood.

V and J are TRBV12-3 or TRBV12-4 and TRBJ2-3, with D possibly matching TRBD2 (6 bases). This clonotype was obtained from a woman aged 25 to 39 with Graves' ophthalmopathy. Input material: blood. The CDR3 reads CASSLPVWGRPNADTQYF. CDR3 sequence (DNA): TGTGCCAGCAGTTTGCCGGTGTGGGGGAGGCCCAACGCAGATACGCAGTATTTT.